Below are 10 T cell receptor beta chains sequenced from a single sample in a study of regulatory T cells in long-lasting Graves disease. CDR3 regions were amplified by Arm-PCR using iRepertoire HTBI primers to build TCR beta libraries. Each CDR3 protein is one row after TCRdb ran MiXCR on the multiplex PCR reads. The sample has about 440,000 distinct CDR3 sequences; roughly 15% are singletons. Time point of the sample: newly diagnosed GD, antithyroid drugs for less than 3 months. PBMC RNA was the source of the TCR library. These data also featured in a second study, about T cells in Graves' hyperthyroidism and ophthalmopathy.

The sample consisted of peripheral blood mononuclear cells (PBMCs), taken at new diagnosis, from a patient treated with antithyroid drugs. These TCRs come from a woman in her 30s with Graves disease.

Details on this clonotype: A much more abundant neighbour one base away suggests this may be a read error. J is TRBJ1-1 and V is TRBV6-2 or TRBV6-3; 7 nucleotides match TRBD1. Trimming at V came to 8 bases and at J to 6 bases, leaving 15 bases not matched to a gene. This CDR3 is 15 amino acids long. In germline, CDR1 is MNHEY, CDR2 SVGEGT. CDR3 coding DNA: TGTGCCAGCGGTCGGCGGGACAGTGGGGGTCCTGAAGCTTTCTTT. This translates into CASGRRDSGGPEAFF.

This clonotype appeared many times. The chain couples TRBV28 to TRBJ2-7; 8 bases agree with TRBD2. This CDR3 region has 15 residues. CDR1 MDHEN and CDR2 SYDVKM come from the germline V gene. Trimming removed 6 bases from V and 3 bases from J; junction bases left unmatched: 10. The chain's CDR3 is CASSLLSGGSYEQYF. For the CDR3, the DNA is TGTGCCAGCAGCTTACTGAGCGGGGGAAGCTACGAGCAGTACTTC.

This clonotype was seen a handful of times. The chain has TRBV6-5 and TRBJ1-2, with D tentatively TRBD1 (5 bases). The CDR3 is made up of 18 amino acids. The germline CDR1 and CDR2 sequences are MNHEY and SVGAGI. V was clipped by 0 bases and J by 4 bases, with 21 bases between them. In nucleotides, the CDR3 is TGTGCCAGCAGTTACTCCCGACAGCCCCAAAGGCCCACCTATGGCTACACCTTC. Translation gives CASSYSRQPQRPTYGYTF.

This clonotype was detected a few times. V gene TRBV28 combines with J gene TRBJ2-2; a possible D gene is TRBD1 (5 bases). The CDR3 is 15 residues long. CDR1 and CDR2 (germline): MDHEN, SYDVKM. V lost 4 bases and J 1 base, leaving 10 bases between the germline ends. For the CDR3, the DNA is TGTGCCAGCAGTTGGATTGACAGGAACACCGGGGAGCTGTTTTTT. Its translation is CASSWIDRNTGELFF.

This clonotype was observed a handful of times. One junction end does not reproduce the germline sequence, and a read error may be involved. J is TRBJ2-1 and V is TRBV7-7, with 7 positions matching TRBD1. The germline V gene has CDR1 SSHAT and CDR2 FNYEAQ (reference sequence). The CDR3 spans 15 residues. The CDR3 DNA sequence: TGTGCTAGCAGCCACGTACCAGGGGGAATCGATGAGCAGTTCTTC. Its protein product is CASSHVPGGIDEQFF.

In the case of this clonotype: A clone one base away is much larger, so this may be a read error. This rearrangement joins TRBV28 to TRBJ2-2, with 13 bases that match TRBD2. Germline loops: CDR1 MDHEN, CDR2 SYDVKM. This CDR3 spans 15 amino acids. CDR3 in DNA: TGTGTCAGCAGTTTCGGACTAGCGGGAGTCGGGGAGCTGTTTTTT. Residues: CVSSFGLAGVGELFF.

CDR3 bases: TGTGCCAGCGCCCTCTACGGGCGCAGGACTAGCGACGACGAGCAGTACTTC. Amino acid sequence: CASALYGRRTSDDEQYF. The chain recombines TRBV7-2 with TRBJ2-7; TRBD2 matches at 9 bases. The CDR3 runs 17 residues. The V segment lost 8 bases and the J segment 5 bases; nucleotides outside the gene matches: 19. CDR1 and CDR2 from the germline V gene are SGHTA and FQGNSA.

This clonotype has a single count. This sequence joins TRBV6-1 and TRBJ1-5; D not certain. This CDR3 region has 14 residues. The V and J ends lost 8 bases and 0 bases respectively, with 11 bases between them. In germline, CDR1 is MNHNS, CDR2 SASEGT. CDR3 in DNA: TGTGCCAGCGGCGGCAGTTATAGCAATCAGCCCCAGCATTTT. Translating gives CASGGSYSNQPQHF.

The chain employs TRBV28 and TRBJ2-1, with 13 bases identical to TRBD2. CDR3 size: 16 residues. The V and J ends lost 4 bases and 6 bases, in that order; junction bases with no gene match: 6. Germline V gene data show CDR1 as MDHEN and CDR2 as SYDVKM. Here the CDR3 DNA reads TGTGCCAGCAGTTCATCGACTAGCGGGGGGATCAATGAGCAGTTCTTC. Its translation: CASSSSTSGGINEQFF.

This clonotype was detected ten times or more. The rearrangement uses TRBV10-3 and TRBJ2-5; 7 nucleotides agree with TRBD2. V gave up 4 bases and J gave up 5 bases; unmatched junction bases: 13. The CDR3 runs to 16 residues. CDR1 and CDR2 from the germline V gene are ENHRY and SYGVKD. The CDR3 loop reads CAISGPDGSGLETQYF. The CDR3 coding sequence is TGTGCCATCAGTGGACCCGATGGTAGCGGGTTGGAGACCCAGTACTTC.